The rows below give T cell receptor beta chains drawn from one sample of a study of early T cells in non-severe SARS-CoV-2 infection. TCRdb analysed the 5' RACE reads with MiXCR anew, one entry per CDR3 protein. This table has about 90,000 distinct CDR3 sequences, approximately 12% appearing once. Sequenced here: whole blood, sampled at baseline. The receptors were gathered from an adult who was a healthcare worker with PCR-confirmed SARS-CoV-2 infection or an uninfected control (not recorded which). CDR3s leave out the opening cysteine and the closing phenylalanine or tryptophan.

V gene: TRBV10-2; J gene: TRBJ2-3; CDR3 protein: ASSESSGRGDTQY
V gene: TRBV27; J gene: TRBJ1-1; CDR3 protein: ASRPISEAEAF
V gene: TRBV27; J gene: TRBJ2-2; CDR3 protein: ASRTGAGELF
V gene: TRBV4-1; J gene: TRBJ1-2; CDR3 protein: ASSQDGSGVFYGYT
V gene: TRBV7-8; J gene: TRBJ1-1; CDR3 protein: ASSTTGTGVKAF
V gene: TRBV28; J gene: TRBJ1-2; CDR3 protein: ASSRGRLGHYGYT
V gene: TRBV7-9; J gene: TRBJ1-2; CDR3 protein: ASSAFELDSYGYT
V gene: TRBV19; J gene: TRBJ1-1; CDR3 protein: ASRRRKQGAMNTEAF
V gene: TRBV18; J gene: TRBJ1-5; CDR3 protein: ASSPTGGLSNQPQH
V gene: TRBV28; J gene: TRBJ2-1; CDR3 protein: ASSLQAGNYNEQF
V gene: TRBV3-1; J gene: TRBJ1-4; CDR3 protein: ASSQGQPGQGNEKLF
V gene: TRBV11-2; J gene: TRBJ2-1; CDR3 protein: ASSLAPTGRGHNEQF
V gene: TRBV3-1; J gene: TRBJ2-7; CDR3 protein: ASSPPDSYEQY
V gene: TRBV5-5; J gene: TRBJ2-3; CDR3 protein: ASSLDRLAGGTDTQY
V gene: TRBV9; J gene: TRBJ2-1; CDR3 protein: ASSARPASGVYNEQF
V gene: TRBV12-3/TRBV12-4; J gene: TRBJ1-1; CDR3 protein: ASSLGGAQHTEAF
V gene: TRBV10-3; J gene: TRBJ2-1; CDR3 protein: AISESQDNEQF
V gene: TRBV7-8; J gene: TRBJ2-2; CDR3 protein: ASSRQNTGELF
V gene: TRBV28; J gene: TRBJ2-4; CDR3 protein: ASSRMSRGVAKNIQY
V gene: TRBV30; J gene: TRBJ2-3; CDR3 protein: AWSQGSGTDTQY
V gene: TRBV14; J gene: TRBJ2-7; CDR3 protein: ASSPHSDSHDEQY
V gene: TRBV10-3; J gene: TRBJ1-1; CDR3 protein: AIRRDRHTEAF
V gene: TRBV14; J gene: TRBJ1-1; CDR3 protein: ASSQGSEGAYAF
V gene: TRBV28; J gene: TRBJ2-6; CDR3 protein: ASSQYSGANVLT
V gene: TRBV7-8; J gene: TRBJ2-2; CDR3 protein: ASSLVQRGGGTGELF
V gene: TRBV7-3; J gene: TRBJ1-5; CDR3 protein: ASSRQADQPQH
V gene: TRBV20-1; J gene: TRBJ2-7; CDR3 protein: SARKGLSYEQY
V gene: TRBV4-1; J gene: TRBJ1-6; CDR3 protein: ASSQPPGQKDNSPLH
V gene: TRBV7-2; J gene: TRBJ1-1; CDR3 protein: ASSLVGQKNTEAF
V gene: TRBV27; J gene: TRBJ1-2; CDR3 protein: ASSSRHLYGYT
V gene: TRBV3-1; J gene: TRBJ1-1; CDR3 protein: ASSQPTGGKDEAF
V gene: TRBV6-2/TRBV6-3; J gene: TRBJ2-7; CDR3 protein: ASRSTRLALAYEQY
V gene: TRBV12-5; J gene: TRBJ2-5; CDR3 protein: ASAHRDNSPGTSSWKETQY
V gene: TRBV11-2; J gene: TRBJ2-1; CDR3 protein: ASSVGQIYNEQF
V gene: TRBV5-1; J gene: TRBJ2-1; CDR3 protein: ASSLAAASGRNEQF
V gene: TRBV20-1; J gene: TRBJ1-5; CDR3 protein: SARGAGRDNQPQH
V gene: TRBV5-4; J gene: TRBJ2-4; CDR3 protein: ASSTLIDRLGAKNIQY
V gene: TRBV7-6; J gene: TRBJ2-6; CDR3 protein: ASSLVPSGANVLT
V gene: TRBV29-1; J gene: TRBJ2-7; CDR3 protein: SASSLAGGYYEQY
V gene: TRBV7-2; J gene: TRBJ2-1; CDR3 protein: ASSLDPLYNEQF
V gene: TRBV5-3; J gene: TRBJ2-7; CDR3 protein: ARSLGFPPRTSGRGGSYEQY
V gene: TRBV12-5; J gene: TRBJ1-1; CDR3 protein: ASGLAPPTGTDTEAF
V gene: TRBV7-4; J gene: TRBJ2-1; CDR3 protein: ASSPPCADVNEQF
V gene: TRBV11-3; J gene: TRBJ2-7; CDR3 protein: ASSFRDSHEQY
V gene: TRBV20-1; J gene: TRBJ2-7; CDR3 protein: SAQGLAGGSYEQY
V gene: TRBV28; J gene: TRBJ1-6; CDR3 protein: ASSLPGQHNSPLH
V gene: TRBV11-3; J gene: TRBJ1-6; CDR3 protein: ASSPPGVAYNSPLH
V gene: TRBV20-1; J gene: TRBJ1-4; CDR3 protein: SAPLGGVNEKLF